Shown below are 21 T cell receptor beta chains from a single sample sequenced in a study of T cells in Graves' hyperthyroidism and ophthalmopathy. The TCR beta CDR3 regions underwent amplification using RNA transcripts as the source. HTBI primers were used for first-round RT-PCR of the TCR CDR3. One entry per CDR3 protein, called by TCRdb with MiXCR from the multiplex PCR reads. Among about 350,000 distinct CDR3 sequences listed, roughly 20% were seen once. The sample taken for sequencing was blood. Receptors were obtained from a middle-aged woman with Graves' ophthalmopathy.

This clonotype was observed at least ten times. The chain combines TRBV3-1 with TRBJ2-7, with 8 bases fitting TRBD1. Germline V gene sequence: CDR1 LGHDT, CDR2 YNNKEL (reference sequence). The CDR3 extends over 15 amino acids. V gave up 2 bases and J gave up 4 bases; unmatched junction bases: 7. For the CDR3, the DNA is TGTGCCAGCAGCCAACTTGCAGGGGGCGGATACGAGCAGTACTTC. This sequence encodes CASSQLAGGGYEQYF.

The V and J genes are TRBV5-1 and TRBJ1-6; 9 positions agree with TRBD1. The CDR3 spans 16 residues. The V and J ends lost 3 bases and 10 bases, in that order; junction bases with no gene match: 11. Germline V gives CDR1 SGHRS, CDR2 YFSETQ. The DNA of the CDR3 is TGCGCCAGCAGCTGGAATCGGGACAGGGCGAAATCACCCCTCCACTTT. Its protein product is CASSWNRDRAKSPLHF.

The CDR3 nucleotides read TGTGCCAGCAGGGACTCCGGGGTCGTCACTGAAGCTTTCTTT. Translation: CASRDSGVVTEAFF. The chain joins TRBV6-5 to TRBJ1-1; D ambiguous. Germline V gene lookup returns CDR1 MNHEY and CDR2 SVGAGI. Trimming shortened V by 6 bases and J by 4 bases, and 15 bases separated the two germline ends. The CDR3 runs to 14 residues.

Ten or more counts support this clonotype. This chain links TRBV27 with TRBJ2-7; 10 bases match TRBD1. CDR1 is MNHEY and CDR2 is SMNVEV in the germline V gene (reference sequence). The trim removed 4 bases at V and 1 base at J, leaving 1 base unmatched. This CDR3 spans 14 amino acids. CDR3 loop: CASSWDRGSYEQYF. CDR3 DNA sequence: TGTGCCAGCAGTTGGGACAGGGGTTCCTACGAGCAGTACTTC.

This clonotype was counted many times. The chain employs TRBV28 and TRBJ1-5; no definite D call. The germline V gene has CDR1 MDHEN and CDR2 SYDVKM. The CDR3 totals 15 residues. Between the trimmed V and J ends, which lost 3 bases and 0 bases, there was a span of 9 bases. The CDR3 spells CASSLGSDSNQPQHF. CDR3 nucleotides: TGTGCCAGCAGTTTGGGTAGTGATAGCAATCAGCCCCAGCATTTT. The whole variable domain, remainder taken from reference TRBV28 and TRBJ1-5, is DVKVTQSSRYLVKRTGEKVFLECVQDMDHENMFWYRQDPGLGLRLIYFSYDVKMKEKGDIPEGYSVSREKKERFSLILESASTNQTSMYLCASSLGSDSNQPQHFGDGTRLSIL.

The genes are TRBV30 and TRBJ1-6; 7 nucleotides agree with TRBD1. The CDR3 length is 15 residues. Unmatched junction bases numbered 12, after V lost 0 bases and J lost 13 bases. The germline CDR1 and CDR2 sequences are GTSNPN and SVGIG (reference sequence). The CDR3 nucleotides are TGTGCCTGGAGTGTACCGGGACAGCCTGCTTGGCCCCTCCACTTT. The encoded protein is CAWSVPGQPAWPLHF.

This clonotype was detected ten times or more. The J gene is TRBJ1-2, the V gene TRBV28, with 7 nucleotides matching TRBD1. The CDR3 runs 16 residues. The V segment lost 6 bases and the J segment 1 base; nucleotides outside the gene matches: 11. Germline CDR1 is MDHEN and CDR2 is SYDVKM. The CDR3 nucleotides read TGTGCCAGCAGCCCGGGAAGGGGGCGGAATAACTATGGCTACACCTTC. Translated, it gives CASSPGRGRNNYGYTF.

This clonotype showed up many times. The chain combines TRBV12-3 or TRBV12-4 with TRBJ1-2; a possible D gene is TRBD1 (5 bases). The CDR3 has 14 residues. V shed 6 bases and J shed 4 bases, with 15 bases lying between them. Here the CDR3 DNA reads TGTGCCAGCAGGTCCGCGGGGGGTGGCTATGGCTACACCTTC. Translating gives CASRSAGGGYGYTF.

This chain links TRBV27 with TRBJ2-7; 10 bases are shared with TRBD2. CDR3 length: 15 residues. The V gene end was trimmed by 4 bases and the J gene end by 3 bases; junction bases not matched to a gene: 6. The germline V gene has CDR1 MNHEY and CDR2 SMNVEV (reference sequence). CDR3 residues: CASSSPPSGSYEQYF. In nucleotides, the CDR3 is TGTGCCAGCAGTTCCCCTCCTAGCGGGAGCTACGAGCAGTACTTC.

This clonotype was picked up many times. This chain links TRBV27 with TRBJ1-2; weak D call: TRBD1 (5 bases). The germline V gene has CDR1 MNHEY and CDR2 SMNVEV (reference sequence). The CDR3 totals 13 residues. Trimming stripped 0 bases from V and 10 bases from J, with 12 bases between. CDR3 region: CASSLSTLGDYTF. The CDR3 nucleotides read TGTGCCAGCAGTTTATCTACCTTAGGGGACTACACCTTC.

This clonotype was counted at least ten times. The rearrangement links TRBV6-5 to TRBJ2-7; D perhaps matches TRBD1 (6 bases). The CDR3 has 15 amino acids. V was pared by 5 bases and J by 2 bases, with 16 bases between. Germline CDR1 and CDR2: MNHEY and SVGAGI. DNA for the CDR3: TGTGCCAGCAGTCGCGGACAGAGCCTTCCCTACGAGCAGTACTTC. Translated, it gives CASSRGQSLPYEQYF.

The chain employs TRBV20-1 and TRBJ1-2, with TRBD1 identical over 8 bases. The J segment lost 3 bases and the V segment lost 4 bases, leaving 4 bases of the junction unmatched. This CDR3 spans 13 amino acids. Germline V lookup: CDR1 DFQATT, CDR2 SNEGSKA (reference sequence). The CDR3 DNA follows: TGCAGTGCTAAAGCAGGGGGCGACTATGGCTACACCTTC. Protein sequence: CSAKAGGDYGYTF.

This clonotype was found many times. The CDR3: CASSLRRVSTYEQYF. Here the CDR3 DNA reads TGTGCCAGCAGCTTAAGGAGGGTCAGCACATACGAGCAGTACTTC. The chain combines TRBV7-8 with TRBJ2-7, with a tentative D call TRBD2 (6 bases). This CDR3 region has 15 residues. Trimming removed 2 bases from V and 4 bases from J, with 15 bases in between. The V gene's germline CDR1 is SGHVS and CDR2 FQNEAQ.

CDR3 sequence reads: CASSQGTGREQYF. The CDR3 DNA follows: TGTGCCAGCAGCCAAGGGACAGGGAGAGAGCAGTACTTC. The chain joins TRBV6-2 or TRBV6-3 to TRBJ2-7, with 9 bases that match TRBD1. V trimming: 6 bases; J trimming: 7 bases; junction bases outside the gene matches: 7. Germline CDR1 is MNHEY and CDR2 is SVGEGT. The CDR3 length is 13 residues.

V usage is TRBV6-1 and J usage is TRBJ2-5; D is uncertain. The V end lost 4 bases, the J end lost 0 bases, and 6 bases lay between the germline ends. The germline gives CDR1 MNHNS, CDR2 SASEGT. The CDR3 spans 13 residues. CDR3 bases: TGTGCCAGCAGTGCACTGTACCAAGAGACCCAGTACTTC. Encoded protein: CASSALYQETQYF.

This clonotype was found many times. This chain joins TRBV6-2 or TRBV6-3 and TRBJ2-2, with 9 bases matching TRBD1. V trimming: 7 bases; J trimming: 1 base; junction bases outside the gene matches: 13. CDR1 MNHEY and CDR2 SVGEGT come from the germline V gene. The CDR3 is 18 residues long. The CDR3 reads CASNMPSGGQGNTGELFF. The CDR3 DNA reads TGTGCCAGCAATATGCCATCCGGGGGACAGGGGAACACCGGGGAGCTGTTTTTT.

The V gene is TRBV12-3 or TRBV12-4, the J gene TRBJ1-2; the D is unclear. V was cut by 6 bases and J by 4 bases, with 21 bases left in between. This CDR3 has 16 amino acids. The chain's CDR3 is CASSPEASGGFYGYTF. CDR3 coding DNA: TGTGCCAGCAGCCCTGAGGCCTCGGGTGGTTTCTATGGCTACACCTTC.

Ten or more counts support this clonotype. The gene calls are TRBV6-1 and TRBJ1-6; a weak D match, TRBD1 (5 bases). V was cut by 2 bases and J by 7 bases, with 9 bases left in between. This CDR3 comprises 14 residues. Germline CDR1 reads MNHNS; CDR2 reads SASEGT. The CDR3: CASSESYRNSPLHF. Here the CDR3 DNA reads TGTGCCAGCAGTGAATCCTACAGGAATTCACCCCTCCACTTT.

This sequence joins TRBV4-1 and TRBJ2-3; D ambiguous. The V end was cut by 2 bases, the J end by 5 bases, with 8 bases between. The CDR3 extends over 13 amino acids. Germline CDR1 is MGHRA and CDR2 is YSYEKL. As DNA, the CDR3 is TGCGCCAGCAGCCAAAATATAGGAGATACGCAGTATTTT. Its protein product is CASSQNIGDTQYF.

The chain combines TRBV27 with TRBJ2-6, with a weak D call TRBD2 (5 bases). V was shortened by 7 bases and J by 4 bases, with 11 bases between the two germline ends. This CDR3 comprises 14 residues. Germline CDR1 and CDR2: MNHEY and SMNVEV (reference sequence). CDR3 DNA: TGTGCCAGCACCCGGGGTACCGGGGCCAACGTCCTGACTTTC. As protein: CASTRGTGANVLTF.

This clonotype was found many times. This chain uses TRBV19 with TRBJ1-2; no definite D call. Per the germline V gene, CDR1 is LNHDA and CDR2 is SQIVND (reference sequence). V was cut by 3 bases and J by 8 bases, with 19 bases left in between. This CDR3 has 15 amino acids. CDR3 protein: CASSIVGRGFTGYTF. Written as DNA, the CDR3 is TGTGCCAGTAGTATCGTCGGACGGGGTTTTACGGGCTACACCTTC.